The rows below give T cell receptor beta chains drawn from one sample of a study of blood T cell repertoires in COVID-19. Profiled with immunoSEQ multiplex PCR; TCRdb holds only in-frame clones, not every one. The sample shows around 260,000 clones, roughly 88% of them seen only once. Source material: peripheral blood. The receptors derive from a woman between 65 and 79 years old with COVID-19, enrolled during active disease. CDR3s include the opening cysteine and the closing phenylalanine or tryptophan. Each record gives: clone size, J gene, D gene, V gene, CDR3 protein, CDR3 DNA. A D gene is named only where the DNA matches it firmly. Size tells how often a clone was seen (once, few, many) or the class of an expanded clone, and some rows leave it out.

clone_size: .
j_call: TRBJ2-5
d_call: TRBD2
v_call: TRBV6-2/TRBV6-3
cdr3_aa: CASSSRLAGDGKTQYF
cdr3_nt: TGTGCCAGCAGTTCACGACTAGCGGGAGATGGGAAGACCCAGTACTTC

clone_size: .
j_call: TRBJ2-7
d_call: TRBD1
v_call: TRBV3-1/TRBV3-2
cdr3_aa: CASSPTWQGDEQYF
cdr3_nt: TGTGCCAGCAGCCCCACTTGGCAGGGGGACGAGCAGTACTTC

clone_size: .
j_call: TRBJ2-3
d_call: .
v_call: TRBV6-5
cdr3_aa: CASSLLGAGTDTQYF
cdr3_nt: TGTGCCAGCAGTCTCCTGGGGGCTGGCACAGATACGCAGTATTTT

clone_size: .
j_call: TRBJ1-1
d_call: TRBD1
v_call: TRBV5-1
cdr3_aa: CASSRQGHGNTEAFF
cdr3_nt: TGCGCCAGCAGCCGACAGGGACATGGGAACACTGAAGCTTTCTTT

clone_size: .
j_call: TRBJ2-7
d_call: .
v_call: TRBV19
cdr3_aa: CASSVTTQTYEQYF
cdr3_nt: TGTGCCAGTAGTGTAACGACTCAGACCTACGAGCAGTACTTC

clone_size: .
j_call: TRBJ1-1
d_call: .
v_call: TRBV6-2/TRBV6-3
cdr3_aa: CASTPPWGQVAEAFF
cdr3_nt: TGTGCCAGCACCCCACCGTGGGGGCAGGTAGCTGAAGCTTTCTTT

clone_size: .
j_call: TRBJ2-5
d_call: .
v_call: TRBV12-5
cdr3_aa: CASGLVQVETQYF
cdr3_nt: TGTGCTAGTGGTTTGGTACAGGTAGAGACCCAGTACTTC

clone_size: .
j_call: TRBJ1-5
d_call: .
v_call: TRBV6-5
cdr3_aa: CASSLTGYDQPQHF
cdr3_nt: TGTGCCAGCAGTCTAACAGGCTACGATCAGCCCCAGCATTTT

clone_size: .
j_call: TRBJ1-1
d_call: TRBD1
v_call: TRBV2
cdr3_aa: CASKTDRANTEAFF
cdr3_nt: TGTGCCAGCAAAACGGACAGGGCGAACACTGAAGCTTTCTTT

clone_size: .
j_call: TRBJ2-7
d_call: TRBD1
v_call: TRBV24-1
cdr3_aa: CATSDKTGGFSEQYF
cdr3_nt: TGTGCCACCAGTGACAAGACAGGGGGCTTTAGCGAGCAGTACTTC

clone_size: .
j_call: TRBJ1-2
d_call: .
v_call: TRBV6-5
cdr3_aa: CASSRGWGYGYTF
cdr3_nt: TGTGCCAGCAGCCGCGGGTGGGGCTATGGCTACACCTTC

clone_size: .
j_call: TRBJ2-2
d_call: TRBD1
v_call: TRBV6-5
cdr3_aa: CASSYSNRGDTGELFF
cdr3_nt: TGTGCCAGCAGTTACTCCAACAGGGGTGACACCGGGGAGCTGTTTTTT

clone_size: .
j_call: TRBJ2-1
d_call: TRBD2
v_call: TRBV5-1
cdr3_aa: CASSLRTSPDEQFF
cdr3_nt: TGCGCCAGCAGCTTAAGGACTAGCCCCGATGAGCAGTTCTTC

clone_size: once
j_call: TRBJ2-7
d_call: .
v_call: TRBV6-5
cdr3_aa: CASRPEPGAYEQYF
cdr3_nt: TGTGCCAGCAGGCCCGAGCCCGGAGCCTACGAGCAGTACTTC

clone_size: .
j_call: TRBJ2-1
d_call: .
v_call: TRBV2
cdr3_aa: CASSVMGGVNNEQFF
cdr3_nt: TGTGCCAGCAGTGTTATGGGCGGGGTCAACAATGAGCAGTTCTTC

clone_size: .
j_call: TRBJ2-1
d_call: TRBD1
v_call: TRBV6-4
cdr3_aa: CASSRGQGKTEQFF
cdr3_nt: TGTGCCAGCAGCAGGGGACAGGGTAAAACTGAGCAGTTCTTC

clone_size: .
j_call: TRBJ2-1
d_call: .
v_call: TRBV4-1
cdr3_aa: CASSQVLGEMSEQFF
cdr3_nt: TGCGCCAGCAGCCAAGTTTTAGGAGAGATGAGTGAGCAGTTCTTC

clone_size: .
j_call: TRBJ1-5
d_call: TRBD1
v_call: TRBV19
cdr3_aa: CASRNGTEVLRHQPQHF
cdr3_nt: TGTGCCAGTAGAAATGGGACAGAAGTATTACGTCATCAGCCCCAGCATTTT

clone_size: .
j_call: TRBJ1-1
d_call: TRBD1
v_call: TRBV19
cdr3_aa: CASSIYRGRGVNTEAFF
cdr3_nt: TGTGCCAGTAGTATTTATAGGGGGCGCGGGGTGAACACTGAAGCTTTCTTT

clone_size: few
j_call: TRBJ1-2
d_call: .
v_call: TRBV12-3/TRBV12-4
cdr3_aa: CASSLQANYGYTF
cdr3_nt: TGTGCCAGCAGTTTACAGGCTAACTATGGCTACACCTTC

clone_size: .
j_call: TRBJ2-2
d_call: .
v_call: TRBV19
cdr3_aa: CASSIGWGENTGELFF
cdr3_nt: TGTGCCAGTAGTATTGGTTGGGGGGAAAACACCGGGGAGCTGTTTTTT

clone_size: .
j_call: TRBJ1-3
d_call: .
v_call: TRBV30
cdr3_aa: CAWRSRYSGNTIYF
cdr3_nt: TGTGCCTGGAGATCTAGGTACTCTGGAAACACCATATATTTT

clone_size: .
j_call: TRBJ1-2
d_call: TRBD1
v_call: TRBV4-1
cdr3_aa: CASSRARDRVDGYTF
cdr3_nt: TGCGCCAGCAGCCGAGCCCGGGACAGGGTGGACGGCTACACCTTC

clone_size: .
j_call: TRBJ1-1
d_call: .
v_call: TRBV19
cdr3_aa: CASSPRGNTEAFF
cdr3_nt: TGTGCCAGTAGCCCTCGAGGGAACACTGAAGCTTTCTTT

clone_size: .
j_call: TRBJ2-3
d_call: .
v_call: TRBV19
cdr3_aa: CASSIGGLDTQYF
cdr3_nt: TGTGCCAGTAGTATAGGCGGACTAGATACGCAGTATTTT

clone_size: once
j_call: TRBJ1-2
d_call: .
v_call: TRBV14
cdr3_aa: CASSQLTHYGYTF
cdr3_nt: TGTGCCAGCAGCCAACTTACACACTATGGCTACACCTTC

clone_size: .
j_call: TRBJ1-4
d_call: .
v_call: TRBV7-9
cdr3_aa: CASSLMPTGYATNEKLFF
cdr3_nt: TGTGCCAGCAGCTTAATGCCAACAGGATATGCAACTAATGAAAAACTGTTTTTT

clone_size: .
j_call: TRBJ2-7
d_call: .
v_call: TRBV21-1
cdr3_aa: CASSKESEAYYEQYF
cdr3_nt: TGTGCCAGCAGCAAAGAGTCGGAGGCGTACTACGAGCAGTACTTC

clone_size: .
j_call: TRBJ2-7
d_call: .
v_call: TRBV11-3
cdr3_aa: CASSQTEIYEQYF
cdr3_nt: TGTGCCAGCAGCCAGACAGAAATTTACGAGCAGTACTTC

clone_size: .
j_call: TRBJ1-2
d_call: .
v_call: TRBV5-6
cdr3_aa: CASSPGPSSYGYTF
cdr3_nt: TGTGCCAGCAGCCCTGGGCCCTCGAGCTATGGCTACACCTTC

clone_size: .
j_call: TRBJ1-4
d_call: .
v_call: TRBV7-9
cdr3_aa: CASSFLRGNEKLFF
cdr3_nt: TGTGCCAGCAGCTTCCTACGGGGTAATGAAAAACTGTTTTTT